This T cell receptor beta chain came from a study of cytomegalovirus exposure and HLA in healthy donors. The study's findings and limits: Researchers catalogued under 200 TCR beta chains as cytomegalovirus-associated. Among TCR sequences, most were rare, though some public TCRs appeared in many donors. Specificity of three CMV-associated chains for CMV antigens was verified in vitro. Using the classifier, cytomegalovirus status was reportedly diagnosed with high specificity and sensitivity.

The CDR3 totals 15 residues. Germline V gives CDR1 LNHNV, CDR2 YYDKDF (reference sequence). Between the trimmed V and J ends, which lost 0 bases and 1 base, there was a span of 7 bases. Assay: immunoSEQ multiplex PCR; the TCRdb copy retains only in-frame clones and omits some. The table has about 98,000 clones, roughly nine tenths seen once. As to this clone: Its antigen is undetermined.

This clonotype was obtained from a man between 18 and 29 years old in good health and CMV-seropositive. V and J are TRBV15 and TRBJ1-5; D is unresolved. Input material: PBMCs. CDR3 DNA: TGTGCCACCAGCAGAGATCGACACAGCAATCAGCCCCAGCATTTT. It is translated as CATSRDRHSNQPQHF.